Sequencing of this T cell receptor beta chain was carried out in a study of PD-1 blockade in classical Hodgkin lymphoma. The assay was immunoSEQ multiplex PCR, and TCRdb's table has in-frame clones only and misses some. The data contain 15,000 to 20,000 clones, approximately 72% of them seen just once; the ten biggest clones take up 3.5% to 5%. General observations from the study: Excluded were patients who started nivolumab under 1 year after ASCT, a group that had lower diversity. Healthy donors reportedly exceeded newly diagnosed patients in baseline TCR diversity.

The sample holds one count of this clone. The antigen is unknown. Every one of the patients relapsed after autologous stem cell transplantation (brentuximab vedotin exposure was variable). The CDR3 consists of 14 residues. The germline CDR1 and CDR2 sequences are MGHDK and SYGVNS. The V gene end was trimmed by 4 bases and the J gene end by 0 bases; junction bases not matched to a gene: 1. The genes are TRBV25-1 and TRBJ2-3, with TRBD2 matching 7 bases. The TCR originated in a human donor with classical Hodgkin lymphoma. The input for sequencing was peripheral blood mononuclear cells (PBMCs), taken at baseline. The CDR3 DNA reads as TGTGCCAGCAGTGTCGGGAGGAGCACAGATACGCAGTATTTT. Translated: CASSVGRSTDTQYF. Together with reference TRBV25-1 and TRBJ2-3, the CDR3 gives the full variable domain: EADIYQTPRYLVIGTGKKITLECSQTMGHDKMYWYQQDPGMELHLIHYSYGVNSTEKGDLSSESTVSRIRTEHFPLTLESARPSHTSQYLCASSVGRSTDTQYFGPGTRLTVL.